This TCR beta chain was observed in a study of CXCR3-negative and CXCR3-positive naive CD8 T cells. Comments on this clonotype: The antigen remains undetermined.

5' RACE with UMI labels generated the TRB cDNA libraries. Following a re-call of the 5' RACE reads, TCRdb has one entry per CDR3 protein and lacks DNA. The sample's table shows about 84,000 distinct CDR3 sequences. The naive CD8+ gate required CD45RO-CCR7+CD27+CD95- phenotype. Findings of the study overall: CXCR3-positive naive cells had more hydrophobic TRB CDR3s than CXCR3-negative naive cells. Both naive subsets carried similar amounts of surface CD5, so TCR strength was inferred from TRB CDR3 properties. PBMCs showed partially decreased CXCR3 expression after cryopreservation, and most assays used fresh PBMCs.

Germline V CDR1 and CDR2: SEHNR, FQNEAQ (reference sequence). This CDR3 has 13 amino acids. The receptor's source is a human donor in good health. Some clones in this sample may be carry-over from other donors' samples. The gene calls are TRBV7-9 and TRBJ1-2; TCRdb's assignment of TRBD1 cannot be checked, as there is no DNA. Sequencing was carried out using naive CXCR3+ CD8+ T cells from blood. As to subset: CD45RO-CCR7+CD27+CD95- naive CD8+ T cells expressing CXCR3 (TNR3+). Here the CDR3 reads CASTQGENYGYTF.